Described below is a single TCR beta chain sequence and its context. Its antigen is as yet unknown. The sample is drawn from a study of cytomegalovirus exposure and HLA in healthy donors. Study-level results: Later analysis showed TCR association rates varying by HLA locus, highest for DRB1 and lowest for HLA-C. Immune exposure information available was restricted to CMV serostatus. Among the CMV-associated chains, a few were confirmed in vitro as specific for CMV antigens. Investigators reported 164 TCR beta chains as tied to cytomegalovirus.

V lost 6 bases to trimming and J lost 4 bases, with 12 bases between them. The length of the CDR3 is 14 residues. Per the germline V gene, CDR1 is MDHEN and CDR2 is SYDVKM. The PCR had 60 Vbeta and 13 Jbeta primers. Repertoires were generated with immunoSEQ multiplex PCR, while TCRdb's copy carries only in-frame clones and drops some. This sample's clone table lists 130,000 or so clones. The chain is built from TRBV28 and TRBJ1-4, with TRBD1 as a possible D gene (5 bases). The TCR originated in a woman in her fifties or sixties in good health and CMV-seronegative. Material: PBMCs. The CDR3 DNA reads as TGTGCCAGCAGGTCAGGGTACGGTAATGAAAAACTGTTTTTT. It specifies CASRSGYGNEKLFF.